This T cell receptor beta chain is from a study of B cell selection in AIRE deficiency. The study, taken as a whole, reports: TCRbeta-only data showed 36.6% of shared healthy Treg sequences in healthy Tconv. In TCRBV usage, CDR3 length and diversity, patient Tconv and Treg cells matched healthy donors. Of more than 3,000 shared Treg TCRbeta sequences, around 32% were healthy-only, more than 7.5% patient-only. Patient Tconv cells held around 30% of Treg sequences shared by healthy donors.

The sorted conventional CD4 T cells were gated as CD4+CD127+. As for this clone: As yet, its antigen is unknown.

The method was immunoSEQ multiplex PCR; TCRdb's version includes in-frame clones alone and lacks a portion of them. The table has fewer than 30,000 clones, 95% to 97% seen once. The V gene's germline CDR1 is LNHDA and CDR2 SQIVND (reference sequence). The ends were cut back, 8 bases at V and 0 bases at J, with 11 bases in the middle. The CDR3 loop spans 15 amino acids. The sequence was collected from a human donor with AIRE deficiency. Sequenced: conventional CD4+ T cells sorted from PBMCs. The genes are TRBV19 and TRBJ2-6; the D is unclear. The CDR3 nucleotides are TGTGCCAGTTGGGCCCTGAGCTCTGGGGCCAACGTCCTGACTTTC. Protein: CASWALSSGANVLTF.